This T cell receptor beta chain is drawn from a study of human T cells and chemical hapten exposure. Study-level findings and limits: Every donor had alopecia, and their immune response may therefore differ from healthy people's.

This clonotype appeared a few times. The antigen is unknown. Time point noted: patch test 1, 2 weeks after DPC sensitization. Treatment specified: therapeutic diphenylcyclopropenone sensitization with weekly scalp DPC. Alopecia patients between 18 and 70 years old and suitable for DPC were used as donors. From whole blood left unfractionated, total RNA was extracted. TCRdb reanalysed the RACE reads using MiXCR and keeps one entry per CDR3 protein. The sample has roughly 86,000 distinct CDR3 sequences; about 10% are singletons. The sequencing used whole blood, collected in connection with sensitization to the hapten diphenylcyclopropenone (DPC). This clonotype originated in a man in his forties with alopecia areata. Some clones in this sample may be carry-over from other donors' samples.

CDR3 residues: CAWSGALGTDTQYF. The CDR3 DNA follows: TGTGCCTGGAGTGGGGCTCTAGGCACAGATACGCAGTATTTT. The V and J genes are TRBV30 and TRBJ2-3; D not certain. This CDR3 spans 14 amino acids. V dropped 1 base and J dropped 1 base, with 9 bases sitting between them. Germline values: CDR1 GTSNPN, CDR2 SVGIG (reference sequence).